The sequence of this T cell receptor (beta chain) was determined in a study of response to subunit inactivated influenza vaccine. Study-wide results and caveats: The authors suggested that few new T cells are recruited per seasonal influenza vaccination.

V shed 2 bases and J shed 0 bases, with 10 bases lying between them. CDR3 length equals 16 residues. Germline V lookup: CDR1 MNHEY, CDR2 SVGEGT. TCRdb recomputed calls from the RT-PCR reads with MiXCR, one row per CDR3 protein. The repertoire holds more than 150,000 distinct CDR3 sequences, about 10% seen once, with around 33% in the top ten. This clonotype was observed at least ten times. The antigen is not known. V usage is TRBV6-2 or TRBV6-3 and J usage is TRBJ2-2, with D perhaps assigned TRBD1 or TRBD2 (5 bases each). This material consisted of CD8+ T cells sorted from PBMCs, taken roughly 24 months after vaccination. The clonotype comes from a man aged 45 to 70 who received an inactivated influenza vaccine. Written as DNA, the CDR3 is TGTGCCAGCAGTTACGGGGGTCCAACGAACACCGGGGAGCTGTTTTTT. This encodes CASSYGGPTNTGELFF.